This TCR beta chain was captured in a study of human T cells and chemical hapten exposure (dated by TCRdb to the early 2020s). Background on the whole study: For sensitization, 2% DPC in acetone was applied to a roughly 2 cm by roughly 2 cm area of upper inner arm skin. Libraries were pooled for sequencing, and variation in per-sample TCR yields was attributed mainly to small differences in library volumes within the pool. Blood samples were taken from patients before sensitization (week 0) and at 2, 6 and about 24 weeks after DPC sensitization. In alopecia patients, the study followed how the peripheral blood TCR repertoire changed in vivo over primary and secondary sensitization to diphenylcyclopropenone (DPC), a hapten. Most of the patients in the cohort were female, and the cohort covered alopecia areata with under or over 50% scalp involvement, alopecia totalis and alopecia universalis. Patch testing was done on the upper back using Finn chambers containing 0.01% DPC, and results were scored after 6 days according to International Contact Dermatitis Research Group standards. For TCR sequencing, blood came from 25 to 35 alopecia patients at anywhere from one to four time points (pre-sensitization, 2, 6 and 24 weeks). Throughout the approximately 25-week study period, patients were also given weekly therapeutic DPC doses on the scalp.

Points on this clonotype: Its antigen is still unknown. No qualities accompany the bases; no much larger clone lies one base away.

The germline V gene gives CDR1 as SGHAT and CDR2 as FQNNGV. The trim is 2 bases for V and 6 bases for J, with a gap of 10 bases between the germline ends. Counted from cysteine to phenylalanine, this CDR3 has 13 amino acids. Only CDR3 DNA is held: 39 bases, read in frame from base 1. The protocol used for the library was RACE. Sequencer: NextSeq 500. During library preparation, unique molecular identifiers were attached to individual cDNA molecules so that TCRs could be counted in a quantitative, reproducible way. From each blood RNA sample, both TCR alpha and TCR beta chains were sequenced. Concerning the study's data processing: Samples had a median of about 96,000 TCRs, with a range from roughly 23,224 to 700,000. The Decombinator software suite was used to annotate the V, J and CDR3 of the TCR reads. Every sample was subsampled to the same number of TCRs (28,000) for the PS versus PT1 abundance plots. Expanded TCRs were defined as absent before sensitization and observed at least eight times at the 2-week time point. The public sequencing data were trimmed at Q25 with fastp and processed into clonotypes with MiXCR by TCRdb, which kept only in-frame beta chains. Each CDR3 protein appears once, grouped with its most common genes and DNA. The V and J calls, along with clone size, are taken from TCRdb and not from the paper's own processing. This sample comprises under 200,000 distinct CDR3 sequences, around 30% of them detected only once. The ten largest clones represent under 3% of the sample.

According to the study, the label for this sample's time point signals: pre-sensitization, week 0. The sample's treatment or condition label, in plain terms: therapeutic diphenylcyclopropenone sensitization with weekly scalp DPC. Blood at each patch-test visit was drawn before the patch test was applied. Patients were considered eligible if aged 18 to 70, diagnosed with alopecia and deemed suitable for DPC therapy, and patients were excluded if pregnant. Unfractionated whole blood was collected in Tempus Blood RNA tubes, and total RNA was extracted from that blood. Paper-wide results and their limitations: DPC sensitization did not change the number of TCRs with a frequency above 1 in 1000, and there was no evidence of changes in global repertoire structure. All patients had alopecia, a presumed autoimmune disease, so their immune response might differ from that of healthy individuals. Significantly more large CDR3 similarity clusters were formed by expanded TCRs than by pre-sensitization or healthy control sets, consistent with antigen-driven responses. Repeated subsampling changed both the strength of the expansion versus patch-test correlation and the threshold at which that correlation became significant. Patch test score correlated positively with the number of PT1 expanded TCRs, reaching significance at thresholds 8, 16 and 32 but not at 4.

The specimen was whole blood, collected in connection with sensitization to the hapten diphenylcyclopropenone (DPC). The receptor's source is a young woman with alopecia areata. Some clones in this sample may be carry-over from other donors' samples. The rearrangement combines TRBV11-2 with TRBJ2-5; the D gene is possibly TRBD2, with 6 bases matching. In nucleotide form, the sequence is TGTGCCAGCAGCTTATGGGGGGTGCAGACCCAGTACTTC. Translated, this gives CASSLWGVQTQYF.